The present T cell receptor beta chain was sequenced within a study of T cell responses to AZD1222 COVID-19 vaccine. As for the study in general: Some second doses came at about 4 weeks and others at about 12 weeks; these were pooled. The study, taken as a whole, reports: Spike regions recognized by vaccine-associated CD4 TCRs spanned the protein, led by 160-218 and 743-854. Among the donors, most were white British and more were female, and clonal diversity was possibly underestimated.

TCRdb's table, derived via immunoSEQ multiplex PCR, lists solely in-frame clones and lacks some. There are 80,000 or so clones in the sample; 70% to 90% occur only once, and approximately 1.6% lies in the top ten. The V end was cut by 7 bases, the J end by 0 bases, with 12 bases between. Germline V gene data show CDR1 as MNHEY and CDR2 as SVGAGI. The CDR3 runs 14 residues. As regards this clone: What it recognizes is unknown.

The clonotype comes from an adult in good health. This chain joins TRBV6-5 and TRBJ2-5, with a possible D match to TRBD2 (6 bases). The sample in question was peripheral blood, obtained on day 0 of AZD1222 vaccination. CDR3 region: CASTLGLNQETQYF. The CDR3 nucleotides read TGTGCCAGCACCCTAGGACTAAACCAAGAGACCCAGTACTTC.